This T cell receptor beta chain was found in a study of T cell clones after liver transplantation. The study, taken as a whole, reports: Migration into the graft, not deletion, may explain lost graft donor-reactive T cells.

Measured with immunoSEQ multiplex PCR; TCRdb has only the in-frame clones, and not every one. The data show 80,000 or so clones, with over 80% seen just once and roughly 0.44% held by the top ten. Per the germline V gene, CDR1 is SGHNT and CDR2 is YENEEA. Trimming cost V 0 bases and J 4 bases, with 6 bases left between them. The CDR3 sequence is 13 residues long. On this clone itself: What it binds is unknown.

The sequence came from a human patient who received a liver transplant. Some T cells may be supplied by the graft donor. The rearrangement joins TRBV11-3 to TRBJ2-5, with D tentatively TRBD2 (5 bases). Sequenced material: CD4+ T cells from blood, taken approximately 3.5 years after liver transplant. The CDR3 nucleotides are TGTGCCAGCAGCTTAGATCGGGGAGAGACCCAGTACTTC. This translates into CASSLDRGETQYF.